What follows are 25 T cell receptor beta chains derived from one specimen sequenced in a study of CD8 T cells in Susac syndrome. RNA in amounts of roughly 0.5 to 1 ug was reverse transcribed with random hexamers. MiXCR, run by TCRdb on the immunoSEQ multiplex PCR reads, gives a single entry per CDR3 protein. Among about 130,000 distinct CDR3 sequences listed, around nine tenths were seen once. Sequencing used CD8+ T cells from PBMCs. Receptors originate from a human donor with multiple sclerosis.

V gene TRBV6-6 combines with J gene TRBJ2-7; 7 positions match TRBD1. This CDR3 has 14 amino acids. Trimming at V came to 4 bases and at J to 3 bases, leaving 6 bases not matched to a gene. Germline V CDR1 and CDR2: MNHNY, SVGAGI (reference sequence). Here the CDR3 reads CASSLGRGFYEQYF. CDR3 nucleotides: TGTGCCAGCAGTTTAGGCAGGGGGTTCTACGAGCAGTACTTC.

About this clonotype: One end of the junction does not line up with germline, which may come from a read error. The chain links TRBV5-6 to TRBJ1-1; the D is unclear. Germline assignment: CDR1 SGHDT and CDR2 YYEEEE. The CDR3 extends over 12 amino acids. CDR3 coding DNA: TGTGCCAGCAGCTTGGACGGGCCAAGCTTCATCTTT. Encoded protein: CASSLDGPSFIF.

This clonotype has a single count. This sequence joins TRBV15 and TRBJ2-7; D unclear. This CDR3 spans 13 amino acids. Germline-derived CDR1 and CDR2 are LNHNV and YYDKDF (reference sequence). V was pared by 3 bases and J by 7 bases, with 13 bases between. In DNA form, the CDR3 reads TGTGCCACCAGCAGTGAACCCGTGGGGGAGCAGTACTTC. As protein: CATSSEPVGEQYF.

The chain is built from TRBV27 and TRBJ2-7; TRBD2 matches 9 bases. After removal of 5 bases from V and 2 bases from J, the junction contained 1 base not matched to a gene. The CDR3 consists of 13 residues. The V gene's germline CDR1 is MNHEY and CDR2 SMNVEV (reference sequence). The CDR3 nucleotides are TGTGCCAGCAGTGCGGGAGGGCCCTACGAGCAGTACTTC. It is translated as CASSAGGPYEQYF.

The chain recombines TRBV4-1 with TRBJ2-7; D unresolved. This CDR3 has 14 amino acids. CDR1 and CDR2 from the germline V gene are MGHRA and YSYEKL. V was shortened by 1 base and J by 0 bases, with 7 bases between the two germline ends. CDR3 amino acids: CASSQGSYSYEQYF. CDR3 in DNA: TGCGCCAGCAGCCAAGGCAGCTACTCCTACGAGCAGTACTTC.

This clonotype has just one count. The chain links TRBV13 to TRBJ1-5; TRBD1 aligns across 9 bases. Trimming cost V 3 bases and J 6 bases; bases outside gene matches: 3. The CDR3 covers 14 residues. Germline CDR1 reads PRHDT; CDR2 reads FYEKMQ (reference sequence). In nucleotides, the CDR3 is TGTGCCAGCAGCTTTGGGACAGGGACTCAGCCCCAGCATTTT. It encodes CASSFGTGTQPQHF.

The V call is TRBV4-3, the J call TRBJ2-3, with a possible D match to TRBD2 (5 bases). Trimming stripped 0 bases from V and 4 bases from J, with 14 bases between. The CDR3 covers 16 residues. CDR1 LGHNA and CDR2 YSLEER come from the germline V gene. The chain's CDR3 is CASSQEVGAFADTQYF. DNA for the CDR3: TGCGCCAGCAGCCAAGAAGTGGGAGCTTTCGCAGATACGCAGTATTTT.

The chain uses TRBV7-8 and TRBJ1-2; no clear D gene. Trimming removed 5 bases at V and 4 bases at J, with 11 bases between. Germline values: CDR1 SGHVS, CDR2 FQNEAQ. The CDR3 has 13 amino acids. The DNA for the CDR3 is TGTGCCAGCAGCCTAACACTCCTCTATGGCTACACCTTC. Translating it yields CASSLTLLYGYTF.

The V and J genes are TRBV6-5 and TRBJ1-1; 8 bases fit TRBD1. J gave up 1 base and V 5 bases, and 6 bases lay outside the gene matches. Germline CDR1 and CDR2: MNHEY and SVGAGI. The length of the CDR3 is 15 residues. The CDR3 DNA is TGTGCCAGCAGTATTGACAGGGGTGGGAACACTGAAGCTTTCTTT. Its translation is CASSIDRGGNTEAFF.

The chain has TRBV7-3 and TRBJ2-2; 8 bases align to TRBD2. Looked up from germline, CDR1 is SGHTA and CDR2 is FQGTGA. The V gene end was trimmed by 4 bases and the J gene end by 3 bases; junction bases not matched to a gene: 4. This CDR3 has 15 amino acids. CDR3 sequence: CASSSSGSDTGELFF. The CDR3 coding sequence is TGTGCCAGCAGCTCGAGCGGGAGCGACACCGGGGAGCTGTTTTTT.

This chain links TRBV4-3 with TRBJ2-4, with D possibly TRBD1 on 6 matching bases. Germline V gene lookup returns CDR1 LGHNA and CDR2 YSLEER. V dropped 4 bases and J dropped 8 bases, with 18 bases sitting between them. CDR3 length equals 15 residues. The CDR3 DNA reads TGCGCCAGCAGCCCGCGAGAGGGGGAGAGGGACATTCAGTACTTC. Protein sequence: CASSPREGERDIQYF.

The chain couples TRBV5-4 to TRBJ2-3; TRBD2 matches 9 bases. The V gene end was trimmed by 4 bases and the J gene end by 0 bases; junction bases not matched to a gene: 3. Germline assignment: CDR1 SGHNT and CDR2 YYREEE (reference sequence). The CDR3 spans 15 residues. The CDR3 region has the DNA TGTGCCAGCAGCCCCAGCGGGGGGAGCACAGATACGCAGTATTTT. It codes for CASSPSGGSTDTQYF.

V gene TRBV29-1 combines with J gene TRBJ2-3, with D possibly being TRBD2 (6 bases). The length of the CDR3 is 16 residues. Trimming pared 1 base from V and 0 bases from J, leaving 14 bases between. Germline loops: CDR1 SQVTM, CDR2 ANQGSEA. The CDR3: CSVEGWDFSSTDTQYF. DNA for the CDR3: TGCAGCGTTGAAGGCTGGGACTTTTCTAGCACAGATACGCAGTATTTT.

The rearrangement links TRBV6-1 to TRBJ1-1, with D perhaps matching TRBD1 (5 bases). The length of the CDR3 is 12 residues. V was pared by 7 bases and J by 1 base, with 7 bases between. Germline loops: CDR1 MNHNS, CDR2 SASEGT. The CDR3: CASKRGNTEAFF. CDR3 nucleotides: TGTGCCAGCAAAAGGGGGAACACTGAAGCTTTCTTT.

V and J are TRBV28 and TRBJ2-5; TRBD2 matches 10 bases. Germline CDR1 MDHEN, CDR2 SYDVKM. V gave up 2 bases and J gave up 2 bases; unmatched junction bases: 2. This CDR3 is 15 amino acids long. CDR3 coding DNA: TGTGCCAGCAGTTTACTAGCGGGAGAACAAGAGACCCAGTACTTC. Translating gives CASSLLAGEQETQYF.

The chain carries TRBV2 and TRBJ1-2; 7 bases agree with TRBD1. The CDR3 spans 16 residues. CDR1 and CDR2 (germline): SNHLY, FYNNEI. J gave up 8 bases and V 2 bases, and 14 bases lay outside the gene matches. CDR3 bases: TGTGCCAGCAGTGAACCCTTTGACAGGGCCCCTAAAGGCTACACCTTC. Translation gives CASSEPFDRAPKGYTF.

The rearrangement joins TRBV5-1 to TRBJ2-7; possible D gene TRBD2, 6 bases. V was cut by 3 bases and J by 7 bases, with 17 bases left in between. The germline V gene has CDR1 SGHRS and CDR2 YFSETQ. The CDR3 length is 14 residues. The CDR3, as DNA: TGCGCCAGCAGCTCCTCCGGGACTGTACCGGAGCAGTACTTC. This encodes CASSSSGTVPEQYF.

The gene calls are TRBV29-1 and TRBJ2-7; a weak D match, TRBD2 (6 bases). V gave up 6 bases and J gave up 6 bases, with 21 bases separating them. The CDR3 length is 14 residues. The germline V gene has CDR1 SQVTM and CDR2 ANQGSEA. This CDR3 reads CSVALGGTLAEQYF. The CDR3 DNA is TGCAGCGTAGCCCTCGGCGGGACCCTTGCCGAGCAGTACTTC.

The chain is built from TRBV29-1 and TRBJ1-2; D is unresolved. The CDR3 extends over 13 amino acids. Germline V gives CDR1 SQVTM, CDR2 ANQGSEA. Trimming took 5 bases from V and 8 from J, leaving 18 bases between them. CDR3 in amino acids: CSVPTLGSYGYTF. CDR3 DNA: TGCAGCGTTCCGACGCTGGGTTCTTACGGCTACACCTTC.

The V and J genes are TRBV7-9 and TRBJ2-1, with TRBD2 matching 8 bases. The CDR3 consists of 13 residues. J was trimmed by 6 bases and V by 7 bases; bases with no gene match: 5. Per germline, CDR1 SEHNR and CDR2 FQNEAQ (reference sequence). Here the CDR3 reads CASMVSGSNEQFF. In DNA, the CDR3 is TGTGCCAGCATGGTCAGCGGGAGCAATGAGCAGTTCTTC.

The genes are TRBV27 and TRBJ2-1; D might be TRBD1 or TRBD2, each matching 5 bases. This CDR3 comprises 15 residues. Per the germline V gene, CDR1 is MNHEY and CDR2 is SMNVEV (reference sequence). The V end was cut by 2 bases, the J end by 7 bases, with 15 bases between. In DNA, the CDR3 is TGTGCCAGCAGTTTAGGGGGATTGGTTCGGAATGAGCAGTTCTTC. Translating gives CASSLGGLVRNEQFF.

CDR3 amino acids: CSSDQGAATQYF. In DNA, the CDR3 is TGCAGTTCTGACCAGGGGGCGGCGACCCAGTACTTC. The rearrangement joins TRBV20-1 to TRBJ2-5; 8 positions agree with TRBD1. V trimming: 8 bases; J trimming: 7 bases; junction bases outside the gene matches: 9. This CDR3 is built from 12 residues. From germline, CDR1 is DFQATT and CDR2 SNEGSKA (reference sequence).

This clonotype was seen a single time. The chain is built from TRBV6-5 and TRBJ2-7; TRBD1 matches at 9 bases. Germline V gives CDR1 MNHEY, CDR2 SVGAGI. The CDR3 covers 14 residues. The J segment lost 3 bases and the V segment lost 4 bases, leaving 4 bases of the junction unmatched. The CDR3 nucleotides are TGTGCCAGCAGTTCTGACAGGGGGTACTACGAGCAGTACTTC. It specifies CASSSDRGYYEQYF.

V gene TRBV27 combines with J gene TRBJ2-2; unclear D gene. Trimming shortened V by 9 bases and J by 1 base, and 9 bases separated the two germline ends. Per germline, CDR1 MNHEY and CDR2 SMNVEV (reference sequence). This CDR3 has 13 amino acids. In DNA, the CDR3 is TGTGCCAGTCTCCAGCAGAACACCGGGGAGCTGTTTTTT. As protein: CASLQQNTGELFF.

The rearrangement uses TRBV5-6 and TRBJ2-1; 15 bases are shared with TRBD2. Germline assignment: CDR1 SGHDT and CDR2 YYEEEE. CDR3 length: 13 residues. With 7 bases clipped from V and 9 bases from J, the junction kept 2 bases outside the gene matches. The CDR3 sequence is CASGLAGGREQFF. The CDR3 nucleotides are TGTGCCAGCGGACTAGCGGGAGGGCGTGAGCAGTTCTTC.